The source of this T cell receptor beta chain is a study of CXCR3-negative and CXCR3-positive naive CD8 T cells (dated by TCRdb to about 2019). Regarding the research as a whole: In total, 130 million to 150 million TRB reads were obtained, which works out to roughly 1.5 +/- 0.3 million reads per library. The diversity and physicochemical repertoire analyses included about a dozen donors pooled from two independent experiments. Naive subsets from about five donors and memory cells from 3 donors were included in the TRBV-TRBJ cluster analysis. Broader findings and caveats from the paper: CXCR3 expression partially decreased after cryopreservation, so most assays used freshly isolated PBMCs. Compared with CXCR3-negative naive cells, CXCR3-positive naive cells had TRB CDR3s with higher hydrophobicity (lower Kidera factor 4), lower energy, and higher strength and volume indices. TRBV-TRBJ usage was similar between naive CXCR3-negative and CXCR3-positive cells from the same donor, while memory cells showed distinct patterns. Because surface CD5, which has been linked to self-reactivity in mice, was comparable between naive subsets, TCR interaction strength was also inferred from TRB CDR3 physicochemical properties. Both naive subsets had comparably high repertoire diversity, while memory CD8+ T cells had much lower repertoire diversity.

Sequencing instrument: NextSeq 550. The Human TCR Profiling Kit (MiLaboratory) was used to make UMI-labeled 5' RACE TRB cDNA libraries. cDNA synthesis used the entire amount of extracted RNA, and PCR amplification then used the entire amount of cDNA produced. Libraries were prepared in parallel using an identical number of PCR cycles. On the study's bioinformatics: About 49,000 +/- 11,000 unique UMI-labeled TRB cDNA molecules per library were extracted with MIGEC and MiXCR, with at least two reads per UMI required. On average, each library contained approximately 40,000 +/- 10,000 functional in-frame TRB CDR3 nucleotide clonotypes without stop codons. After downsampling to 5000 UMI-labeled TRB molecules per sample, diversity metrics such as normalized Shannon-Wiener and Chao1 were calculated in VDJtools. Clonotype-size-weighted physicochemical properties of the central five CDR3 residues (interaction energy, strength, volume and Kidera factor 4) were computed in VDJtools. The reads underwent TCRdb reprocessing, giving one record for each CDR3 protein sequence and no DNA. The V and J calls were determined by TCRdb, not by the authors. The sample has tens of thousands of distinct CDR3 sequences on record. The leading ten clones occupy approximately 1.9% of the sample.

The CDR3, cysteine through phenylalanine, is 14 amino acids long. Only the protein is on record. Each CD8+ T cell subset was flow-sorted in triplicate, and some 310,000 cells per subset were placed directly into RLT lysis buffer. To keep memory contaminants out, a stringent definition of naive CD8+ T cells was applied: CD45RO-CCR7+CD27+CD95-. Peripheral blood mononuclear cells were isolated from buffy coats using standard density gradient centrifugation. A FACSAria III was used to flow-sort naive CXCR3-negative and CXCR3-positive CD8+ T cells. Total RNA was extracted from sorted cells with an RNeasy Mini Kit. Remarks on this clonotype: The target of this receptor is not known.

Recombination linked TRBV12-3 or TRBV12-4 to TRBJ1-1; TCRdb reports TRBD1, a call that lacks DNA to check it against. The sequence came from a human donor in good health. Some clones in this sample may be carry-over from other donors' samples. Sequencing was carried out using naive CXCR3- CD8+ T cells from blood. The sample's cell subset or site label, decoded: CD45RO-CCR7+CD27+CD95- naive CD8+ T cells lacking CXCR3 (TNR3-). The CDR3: CASVRQGGNTEAFF.